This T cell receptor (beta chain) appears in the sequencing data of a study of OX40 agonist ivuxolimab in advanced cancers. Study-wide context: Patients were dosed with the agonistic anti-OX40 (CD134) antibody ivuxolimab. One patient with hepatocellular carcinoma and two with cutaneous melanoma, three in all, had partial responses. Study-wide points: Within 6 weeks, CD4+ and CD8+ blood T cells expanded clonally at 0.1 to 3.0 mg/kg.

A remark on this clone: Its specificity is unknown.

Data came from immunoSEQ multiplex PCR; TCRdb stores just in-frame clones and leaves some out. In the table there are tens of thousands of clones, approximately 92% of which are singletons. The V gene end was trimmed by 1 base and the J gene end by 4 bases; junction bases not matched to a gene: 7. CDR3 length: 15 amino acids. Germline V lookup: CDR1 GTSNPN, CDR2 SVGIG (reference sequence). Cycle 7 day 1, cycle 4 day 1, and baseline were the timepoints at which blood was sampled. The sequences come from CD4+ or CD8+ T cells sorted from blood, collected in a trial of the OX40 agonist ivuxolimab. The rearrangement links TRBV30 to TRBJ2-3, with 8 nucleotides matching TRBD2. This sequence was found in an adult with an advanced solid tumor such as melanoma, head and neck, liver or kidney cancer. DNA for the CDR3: TGTGCCTGGAGTGGAGCGGGAGTTTCAGCAGATACGCAGTATTTT. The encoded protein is CAWSGAGVSADTQYF.